Listed below are T cell receptor beta chains from one sample, sequenced in a study of T cells in localized non-small cell lung cancer. Profiling relied on immunoSEQ multiplex PCR, and the TCRdb table lists in-frame clones only, not all of them. The sample includes about 48,000 clones, 70% to 85% of them seen just once. Sample: peripheral blood, taken before any cancer treatment. These receptors were obtained from a man aged 40 to 75 with stage I squamous cell lung carcinoma. CDR3s include the opening cysteine and the closing phenylalanine or tryptophan. The D gene is left open where the match is weak. Expanded clones get a size class; other rows say once, few or many, or leave the size out.

CDR3 length: 15
V gene: TRBV7-9
D gene: -
clone size: -
J gene: TRBJ1-1
CDR3 DNA: TGTGCCAGCAGCTTTTGGGGTAGGAAGAACACTGAAGCTTTCTTT
CDR3 protein: CASSFWGRKNTEAFF

CDR3 length: 14
V gene: TRBV28
D gene: -
clone size: -
J gene: TRBJ2-3
CDR3 DNA: TGTGCCAGCAGTTTGGCGGGTCGGAGGGATACGCAGTATTTT
CDR3 protein: CASSLAGRRDTQYF

CDR3 length: 13
V gene: TRBV4-2
D gene: -
clone size: -
J gene: TRBJ1-1
CDR3 DNA: TGTGCCAGCAGCCTCGGACGCGACACTGAAGCTTTCTTT
CDR3 protein: CASSLGRDTEAFF

CDR3 length: 15
V gene: TRBV21-1
D gene: -
clone size: -
J gene: TRBJ1-1
CDR3 DNA: TGTGCCAGCAGAAAGTACTACACAATTCGCACTGAAGCTTTCTTT
CDR3 protein: CASRKYYTIRTEAFF

CDR3 length: 15
V gene: TRBV9
D gene: -
clone size: -
J gene: TRBJ2-1
CDR3 DNA: TGTGCCAGCAGCGAGGGAGTCCAAAACTACAATGAGCAGTTCTTC
CDR3 protein: CASSEGVQNYNEQFF

CDR3 length: 12
V gene: TRBV7-8
D gene: -
clone size: -
J gene: TRBJ2-7
CDR3 DNA: TGTGCCAGCAGCCTGACTAGTGGCGAGCAGTACTTC
CDR3 protein: CASSLTSGEQYF

CDR3 length: 11
V gene: TRBV6-5
D gene: -
clone size: -
J gene: TRBJ2-7
CDR3 DNA: TGTGCCAGCAGTCGAAACTACGAGCAGTACTTC
CDR3 protein: CASSRNYEQYF

CDR3 length: 16
V gene: TRBV19
D gene: TRBD1
clone size: -
J gene: TRBJ2-5
CDR3 DNA: TGTGCCAGTAGTAGAAGGCATAGGGGGCAGCAAGAGACCCAGTACTTC
CDR3 protein: CASSRRHRGQQETQYF

CDR3 length: 14
V gene: TRBV6-5
D gene: -
clone size: -
J gene: TRBJ2-7
CDR3 DNA: TGTGCCAGCAGTTACTCGTCGTCAGGGAAGGAGCAGTACTTC
CDR3 protein: CASSYSSSGKEQYF

CDR3 length: 16
V gene: TRBV4-2
D gene: -
clone size: -
J gene: TRBJ1-6
CDR3 DNA: TGTGCCAGCAGCCAAGGAACGGACAGTATGCATTCACCCCTCCACTTT
CDR3 protein: CASSQGTDSMHSPLHF

CDR3 length: 15
V gene: TRBV4-2
D gene: -
clone size: -
J gene: TRBJ2-2
CDR3 DNA: TGTGCCAGCAGCTTGGTTGACAGAGTCACCGGGGAGCTGTTTTTT
CDR3 protein: CASSLVDRVTGELFF

CDR3 length: 10
V gene: TRBV6-6
D gene: -
clone size: once
J gene: TRBJ1-2
CDR3 DNA: TGTGCCAGCGCGGATTACAGCTACACCTTC
CDR3 protein: CASADYSYTF

CDR3 length: 15
V gene: TRBV4-2
D gene: TRBD1
clone size: -
J gene: TRBJ2-3
CDR3 DNA: TGTGCCAGCAGCTTGGGACAGGCGCGCACAGATACGCAGTATTTT
CDR3 protein: CASSLGQARTDTQYF

CDR3 length: 14
V gene: TRBV9
D gene: -
clone size: -
J gene: TRBJ1-1
CDR3 DNA: TGTGCCAGCAGCCTTGGGGGGTTAGTGACTGAAGCTTTCTTT
CDR3 protein: CASSLGGLVTEAFF

CDR3 length: 14
V gene: TRBV7-8
D gene: -
clone size: -
J gene: TRBJ1-4
CDR3 DNA: TGTGCCAGCAGCGGCGGGGGGATAAGCGAAAAACTGTTTTTT
CDR3 protein: CASSGGGISEKLFF

CDR3 length: 13
V gene: TRBV30
D gene: -
clone size: -
J gene: TRBJ1-2
CDR3 DNA: TGTGCCTGGATCCCCCAGCAAGGCTATGGCTACACCTTC
CDR3 protein: CAWIPQQGYGYTF

CDR3 length: 15
V gene: TRBV5-6
D gene: -
clone size: -
J gene: TRBJ2-2
CDR3 DNA: TGTGCCAGCAGCTTGGCACAGGCGAACACCGGGGAGCTGTTTTTT
CDR3 protein: CASSLAQANTGELFF

CDR3 length: 12
V gene: TRBV30
D gene: -
clone size: -
J gene: TRBJ1-1
CDR3 DNA: TGTGCCTGGGGGACATCGATTGGGGCAGCTTTCTTT
CDR3 protein: CAWGTSIGAAFF

CDR3 length: 13
V gene: TRBV7-3
D gene: -
clone size: -
J gene: TRBJ1-1
CDR3 DNA: TGTGCCAGCAGCTTAATTAAAGAGACTGAAGCTTTCTTT
CDR3 protein: CASSLIKETEAFF

CDR3 length: 14
V gene: TRBV27
D gene: -
clone size: -
J gene: TRBJ1-2
CDR3 DNA: TGTGCCAGCAGTCAAAGCTGGGGGTTACATGGCTACACCTTC
CDR3 protein: CASSQSWGLHGYTF

CDR3 length: 14
V gene: TRBV7-9
D gene: -
clone size: -
J gene: TRBJ2-7
CDR3 DNA: TGTGCCAGCAGCCCGCCAGGGGCCGTCTACGAGCAGTACTTC
CDR3 protein: CASSPPGAVYEQYF

CDR3 length: 13
V gene: TRBV4-2
D gene: -
clone size: few
J gene: TRBJ1-1
CDR3 DNA: TGTGCCAGCAGCCTTCAAAGAGACACTGAAGCTTTCTTT
CDR3 protein: CASSLQRDTEAFF

CDR3 length: 18
V gene: TRBV7-9
D gene: TRBD1
clone size: -
J gene: TRBJ2-1
CDR3 DNA: TGTGCCAGCAGCTTAACAAGGACAATGGACAGGATTTACAATGAGCAGTTCTTC
CDR3 protein: CASSLTRTMDRIYNEQFF

CDR3 length: 13
V gene: TRBV5-1
D gene: -
clone size: -
J gene: TRBJ1-2
CDR3 DNA: TGCGCCAGCAGCTTGGCTTATAACTATGGCTACACCTTC
CDR3 protein: CASSLAYNYGYTF

CDR3 length: 16
V gene: TRBV6-6
D gene: -
clone size: -
J gene: TRBJ1-2
CDR3 DNA: TGTGCCAGCAGTTACTCTGGCTTTGGGACTAACTATGGCTACACCTTC
CDR3 protein: CASSYSGFGTNYGYTF

CDR3 length: 13
V gene: TRBV7-9
D gene: -
clone size: -
J gene: TRBJ2-6
CDR3 DNA: TGTGCCAGCAGCTTGGACGGGGCCAACGTCCTGACTTTC
CDR3 protein: CASSLDGANVLTF

CDR3 length: 14
V gene: TRBV7-9
D gene: -
clone size: -
J gene: TRBJ1-5
CDR3 DNA: TGTGCCAGCAGCTTTGAACAGGGCGGTCAGCCCCAGCATTTT
CDR3 protein: CASSFEQGGQPQHF

CDR3 length: 11
V gene: TRBV19
D gene: -
clone size: -
J gene: TRBJ1-2
CDR3 DNA: TGTGCCAGTATCGACGGACGTGGCTACACCTTC
CDR3 protein: CASIDGRGYTF

CDR3 length: 16
V gene: TRBV7-3
D gene: -
clone size: -
J gene: TRBJ1-2
CDR3 DNA: TGTGCCAGCAGCTTAGCAGGCCAGTCCCTTTCCTCTGGCTACACCTTC
CDR3 protein: CASSLAGQSLSSGYTF

CDR3 length: 14
V gene: TRBV9
D gene: TRBD1
clone size: -
J gene: TRBJ1-2
CDR3 DNA: TGTGCCAGCAGTTCCGGGACAGGGAATACGGGCTACACCTTC
CDR3 protein: CASSSGTGNTGYTF

CDR3 length: 13
V gene: TRBV15
D gene: TRBD1
clone size: -
J gene: TRBJ2-5
CDR3 DNA: TGTGCCACCAGCAGAAAGACAGGGGAGACCCAGTACTTC
CDR3 protein: CATSRKTGETQYF

CDR3 length: 14
V gene: TRBV2
D gene: -
clone size: -
J gene: TRBJ1-5
CDR3 DNA: TGTGCCAGCCAACAGGGTAGTAGCAATCAGCCCCAGCATTTT
CDR3 protein: CASQQGSSNQPQHF

CDR3 length: 15
V gene: TRBV4-1
D gene: -
clone size: -
J gene: TRBJ1-2
CDR3 DNA: TGCGCCAGCAGCCAAGGGACTCGTTTGGAGGATGGCTACACCTTC
CDR3 protein: CASSQGTRLEDGYTF

CDR3 length: 15
V gene: TRBV27
D gene: TRBD1
clone size: medium-sized
J gene: TRBJ2-3
CDR3 DNA: TGTGCCAGCAGTTTAGAGGGGGCGCGAGGTGATACGCAGTATTTT
CDR3 protein: CASSLEGARGDTQYF

CDR3 length: 14
V gene: TRBV19
D gene: TRBD1
clone size: -
J gene: TRBJ2-7
CDR3 DNA: TGTGCCAGTAGTAAACAGGGGATGACCTACGAGCAGTACTTC
CDR3 protein: CASSKQGMTYEQYF

CDR3 length: 13
V gene: TRBV9
D gene: -
clone size: -
J gene: TRBJ2-2
CDR3 DNA: TGTGCCAGCAGCGTAACAGGGTCCGGGGAGCTGTTTTTT
CDR3 protein: CASSVTGSGELFF

CDR3 length: 15
V gene: TRBV19
D gene: -
clone size: -
J gene: TRBJ1-5
CDR3 DNA: TGTGCCAGTGGAGCCAGTCACTATAGCAATCAGCCCCAGCATTTT
CDR3 protein: CASGASHYSNQPQHF

CDR3 length: 15
V gene: TRBV5-1
D gene: -
clone size: -
J gene: TRBJ1-3
CDR3 DNA: TGCGCCAGCAGCCCCCCCTCCGGGAGTTCTGACACCATATATTTT
CDR3 protein: CASSPPSGSSDTIYF

CDR3 length: 13
V gene: TRBV29-1
D gene: -
clone size: few
J gene: TRBJ1-2
CDR3 DNA: TGCAGCGCGGGTCAGGGGCGGTCGGATGGCTACACCTTC
CDR3 protein: CSAGQGRSDGYTF

CDR3 length: 16
V gene: TRBV14
D gene: -
clone size: -
J gene: TRBJ2-7
CDR3 DNA: TGTGCCAGCAGCTCAGACCGGACGAAGAACTACTACGAGCAGTACTTC
CDR3 protein: CASSSDRTKNYYEQYF

CDR3 length: 12
V gene: TRBV12-5
D gene: -
clone size: -
J gene: TRBJ2-2
CDR3 DNA: TGTGCTACTGACAGTTCCACCGGGGAGCTGTTTTTT
CDR3 protein: CATDSSTGELFF

CDR3 length: 15
V gene: TRBV5-8
D gene: -
clone size: -
J gene: TRBJ1-6
CDR3 DNA: TGTGCCAGCAGCTTCTCATGGGCTTCGCAGGCACCCCTCCACTTT
CDR3 protein: CASSFSWASQAPLHF

CDR3 length: 13
V gene: TRBV6-1
D gene: -
clone size: -
J gene: TRBJ2-3
CDR3 DNA: TGTGCCAGCGGGCCACAAAAAACAGATACGCAGTATTTT
CDR3 protein: CASGPQKTDTQYF

CDR3 length: 15
V gene: TRBV28
D gene: -
clone size: -
J gene: TRBJ2-7
CDR3 DNA: TGTGCCAGCAGTTCAGGGGCCACGGGTACCTACGAGCAGTACTTC
CDR3 protein: CASSSGATGTYEQYF

CDR3 length: 12
V gene: TRBV10-3
D gene: -
clone size: once
J gene: TRBJ2-3
CDR3 DNA: TGTGCCATCACAGACGGCACAGATACGCAGTATTTT
CDR3 protein: CAITDGTDTQYF

CDR3 length: 12
V gene: TRBV29-1
D gene: -
clone size: -
J gene: TRBJ2-7
CDR3 DNA: TGCAGCGTTGAAGTGGACGGCTACGAGCAGTACTTC
CDR3 protein: CSVEVDGYEQYF

CDR3 length: 13
V gene: TRBV27
D gene: TRBD1
clone size: -
J gene: TRBJ1-1
CDR3 DNA: TGTGCCAGCAGTCCCACGAGACAGGGAGAAGCTTTCTTT
CDR3 protein: CASSPTRQGEAFF

CDR3 length: 13
V gene: TRBV7-2
D gene: -
clone size: -
J gene: TRBJ1-1
CDR3 DNA: TGTGCCGCGGGACTGAGGATGAACACTGAAGCTTTCTTT
CDR3 protein: CAAGLRMNTEAFF

CDR3 length: 14
V gene: TRBV14
D gene: -
clone size: -
J gene: TRBJ1-1
CDR3 DNA: TGTGCCAGCAGCCAACGGGTCAAGAGCAGTGTGGCTTTCTTT
CDR3 protein: CASSQRVKSSVAFF

CDR3 length: 14
V gene: TRBV7-9
D gene: -
clone size: -
J gene: TRBJ1-6
CDR3 DNA: TGTGCCAGCAGCTCCCAGGGGTTTGTTTCACCCCTCCACTTT
CDR3 protein: CASSSQGFVSPLHF

CDR3 length: 14
V gene: TRBV10-3
D gene: -
clone size: -
J gene: TRBJ2-7
CDR3 DNA: TGTGCCATCAAGGGGGGGCAGAGCTCCTACGAGCAGTACTTC
CDR3 protein: CAIKGGQSSYEQYF